A single sample gave rise to the 7 T cell receptor beta chains below, sequenced in a study of blood T cell repertoires in COVID-19. Here immunoSEQ multiplex PCR was the method, and the copy in TCRdb shows in-frame clones only, minus some. Here the sample spans roughly 200,000 clones, about 88% being singletons. Sequencing was performed on peripheral blood. These receptors were taken from an elderly woman with acute or convalescent COVID-19.

The V gene is TRBV5-1, the J gene TRBJ2-5; no reliable D call. Germline assignment: CDR1 SGHRS and CDR2 YFSETQ. V lost 4 bases and J lost 4, with 23 bases in between. This CDR3 is 17 amino acids long. The CDR3 loop is CASSRFSLAEIGETQYF. CDR3 sequence (DNA): TGCGCCAGCAGCCGGTTTTCTTTAGCCGAAATTGGAGAGACCCAGTACTTC.

This clone has only one observation. The rearrangement joins TRBV5-1 to TRBJ2-3, with 10 positions matching TRBD2. The CDR3 spans 16 residues. The J segment lost 3 bases and the V segment lost 7 bases, leaving 11 bases of the junction unmatched. CDR1 and CDR2 from the germline V gene are SGHRS and YFSETQ. The CDR3 region is CASRPSGRWRTDTQYF. CDR3 nucleotides: TGCGCCAGCCGGCCTAGCGGGAGATGGAGAACAGATACGCAGTATTTT.

The V gene is TRBV6-5, the J gene TRBJ1-2, with a tentative D call TRBD1 (5 bases). Per germline, CDR1 MNHEY and CDR2 SVGAGI. This CDR3 spans 14 amino acids. V lost 7 bases and J 4 bases, leaving 16 bases between the germline ends. The CDR3 region has the DNA TGTGCCAGCAACCCCGGGGAGGGGCCCTATGGCTACACCTTC. Translating it yields CASNPGEGPYGYTF.

The chain carries TRBV9 and TRBJ1-5; the match to TRBD1 covers 7 bases. Per the germline V gene, CDR1 is SGDLS and CDR2 is YYNGEE. The CDR3 has 13 amino acids. J lost 5 bases, V lost 3 bases, and 2 bases had no gene match. CDR3 coding DNA: TGTGCCAGCAGCGGGGACAGCGATCAGCCCCAGCATTTT. It codes for CASSGDSDQPQHF.

The V call is TRBV11-3, the J call TRBJ1-1, with 12 bases fitting TRBD1. Germline values: CDR1 SGHNT, CDR2 YENEEA. There are 15 residues in the CDR3. Losses at the gene ends were 3 bases for V and 11 bases for J; bases not matched to a gene: 10. As DNA, the CDR3 is TGTGCCAGCAGCTTTTCCGGGACAGGGGGCACTGGGGCTTTCTTT. It is translated as CASSFSGTGGTGAFF.

This chain links TRBV27 with TRBJ1-3, with a weak D call TRBD1 (5 bases). Deletions cut 5 bases from V and 4 bases from J, with 12 bases between. The CDR3 contains 14 residues. From germline, CDR1 is MNHEY and CDR2 SMNVEV (reference sequence). The CDR3 protein is CASSGAALGNTIYF. The CDR3 region has the DNA TGTGCCAGCAGTGGGGCAGCTCTAGGAAACACCATATATTTT.

The CDR3 DNA reads as TGTGCCAGCAGCTTAGAAGGCGGGATAAACTACAATGAGCAGTTCTTC. Translated, it gives CASSLEGGINYNEQFF. The chain carries TRBV11-3 and TRBJ2-1; possible D gene TRBD2, 6 bases. There are 16 residues in the CDR3. Per germline, CDR1 SGHNT and CDR2 YENEEA. The V end was cut by 0 bases, the J end by 3 bases, with 12 bases between. Full variable domain (remainder filled in from reference TRBV11-3 and TRBJ2-1): EAGVVQSPRYKIIEKKQPVAFWCNPISGHNTLYWYLQNLGQGPELLIRYENEEAVDDSQLPKDRFSAERLKGVDSTLKIQPAELGDSAVYLCASSLEGGINYNEQFFGPGTRLTVL.